The clone carrying this T cell receptor (beta chain) was found a few times. As yet, its antigen is unknown. Barcoded TCR alpha and TCR beta cDNA libraries with UMIs came from 5'RACE using constant-segment primers. TCRdb used MiXCR to reprocess the 5' RACE reads, holding one entry per CDR3 protein. The sample contains around 430,000 distinct CDR3 sequences, about a sixth of which appear only once. The sample is drawn from a study of T-cell memory formation after mild COVID-19. Across the whole study: The two donors had largely donor-specific TCR clusters. Study results and caveats: Among contracting clones, CD4+ were mainly CM/EM and CD8+ enriched in EMRA. That cross-reactive memory joined was suggested by some responding clones appearing in pre-infection memory.

The germline V and J ends were trimmed by 7 bases and 10 bases, with 19 bases remaining between them. The CDR3 has 13 residues. From germline, CDR1 is MDHEN and CDR2 SYDVKM. V gene TRBV28 combines with J gene TRBJ1-1; tentatively, D is TRBD1 (6 bases). The specimen sequenced was PBMCs or a T cell subset sorted from them (not recorded which). The clonotype originates from a young man who had mild COVID-19 (a few samples of this study predate the infection). Cell type and time point are not known. The CDR3 region is CASTRTERAGAFF. The CDR3 DNA reads as TGTGCCAGCACCAGGACAGAGAGGGCGGGAGCTTTCTTT.